Following are 4 T cell receptor beta chains from one sample sequenced in a study of control samples from healthy donors and cancer patients (dated by TCRdb to the early 2020s). The receptor library was made with the immunoSEQ multiplex PCR assay. The source is immuneACCESS, and TCRdb retained only in-frame sequences with V and J called. Part of the clones is not carried over; for the studies checked, unresolved V genes explain less than half of this, and the remainder is unexplained. Across this sample there are 150,000 to 200,000 clones, with 91% seen only once. About 1.4% of the sample lies in the top ten. Sequenced: blood. Receptor source: a woman aged 30 to 39 in good health.

J is TRBJ1-1 and V is TRBV5-4; D is ambiguous. Germline CDR1 and CDR2: SGHNT and YYREEE (reference sequence). CDR3 size: 14 residues. V gave up 0 bases and J gave up 1 base, with 7 bases separating them. CDR3 sequence reads: CASSLGVGNTEAFF. Here the CDR3 DNA reads TGTGCCAGCAGCTTGGGTGTCGGGAACACTGAAGCTTTCTTT.

V gene TRBV10-3 combines with J gene TRBJ1-1, with 9 bases lining up with TRBD1. Germline CDR1 ENHRY, CDR2 SYGVKD. The V gene end was trimmed by 9 bases and the J gene end by 1 base; junction bases not matched to a gene: 0. There are 12 residues in the CDR3. This CDR3 reads CAMGQGNTEAFF. The DNA for the CDR3 is TGTGCCATGGGACAGGGGAACACTGAAGCTTTCTTT.

In its sample, this clone was seen a few times. V usage is TRBV18 and J usage is TRBJ1-3; TRBD1 might be the D (6 bases). In germline, CDR1 is KGHSH, CDR2 LQKENI. This CDR3 spans 16 amino acids. V was cut by 4 bases and J by 3 bases, with 16 bases left in between. DNA of the CDR3: TGTGCCAGCTCACGGGACAAGGGGCAGTTTGGAAACACCATATATTTT. Its translation: CASSRDKGQFGNTIYF. Looking up the rest from reference TRBV18 and TRBJ1-3 gives the full variable domain: NAGVMQNPRHLVRRRGQEARLRCSPMKGHSHVYWYRQLPEEGLKFMVYLQKENIIDESGMPKERFSAEFPKEGPSILRIQQVVRGDSAAYFCASSRDKGQFGNTIYFGEGSWLTVV.

This sequence joins TRBV2 and TRBJ1-2; TRBD1 matches at 8 bases. Trimming took 0 bases from V and 4 from J; bases not matched to a gene: 4. Germline-derived CDR1 and CDR2 are SNHLY and FYNNEI. The CDR3 extends over 15 amino acids. The CDR3 coding sequence is TGTGCCAGCAGTGAAGCCCAGGGGGCGGTCTATGGCTACACCTTC. It yields the protein CASSEAQGAVYGYTF.